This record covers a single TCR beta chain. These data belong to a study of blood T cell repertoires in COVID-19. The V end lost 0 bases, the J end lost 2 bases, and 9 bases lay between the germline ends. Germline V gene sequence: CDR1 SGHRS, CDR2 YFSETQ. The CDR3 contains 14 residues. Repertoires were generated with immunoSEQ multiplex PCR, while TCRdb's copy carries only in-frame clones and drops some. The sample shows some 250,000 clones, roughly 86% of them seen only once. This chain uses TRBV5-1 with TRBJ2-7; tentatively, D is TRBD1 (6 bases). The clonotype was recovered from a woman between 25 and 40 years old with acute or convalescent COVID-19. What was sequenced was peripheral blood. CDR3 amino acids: CASSLGTATYEQYF. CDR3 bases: TGCGCCAGCAGCTTGGGGACAGCCACCTACGAGCAGTACTTC.